The 17 T cell receptor beta chains in this list originate from one sample, sequenced in a study of response to subunit inactivated influenza vaccine. Each CDR3 protein gets one entry after TCRdb re-called the RT-PCR reads with MiXCR. The sample consists of over 650,000 distinct CDR3 sequences, about 18% of them appearing once. The starting material was PBMCs from blood, obtained about 5 days after vaccination. The receptors shown here come from a man over 45 who received an inactivated influenza vaccine.

This clonotype was counted only a few times. The chain couples TRBV6-2 or TRBV6-3 to TRBJ2-2, with unresolved D. CDR1 MNHEY and CDR2 SVGEGT come from the germline V gene. This CDR3 spans 14 amino acids. Trimming shortened V by 6 bases and J by 3 bases, and 11 bases separated the two germline ends. CDR3 bases: TGTGCCAGCAGCCGAGGAATTGACACCGGGGAGCTGTTTTTT. Amino acid sequence: CASSRGIDTGELFF.

This clonotype was counted a few times. This chain joins TRBV21-1 and TRBJ2-7; the table's D call of TRBD1 was not tested on the DNA. TRBV21-1 is a recognized pseudogene. This CDR3 comprises 13 residues. For the CDR3, the DNA is TGTGCCAACGTGGCAGGGGGCCGATACGAGCAGTACTTC. Translation gives CANVAGGRYEQYF.

The chain links TRBV28 to TRBJ2-7, with a possible D match to TRBD1 (6 bases). Trimming took off 7 bases at V and 0 bases at J, with 13 bases between the two ends. The CDR3 length is 14 residues. Germline V gene data show CDR1 as MDHEN and CDR2 as SYDVKM. The CDR3 DNA follows: TGTGCCAGCATTATCAGGGGTGGCTCCTACGAGCAGTACTTC. Encoded protein: CASIIRGGSYEQYF.

This clonotype was observed a handful of times. The chain employs TRBV4-3 and TRBJ1-3, with 8 bases identical to TRBD1. This CDR3 comprises 17 residues. With V trimmed by 4 bases and J by 4 bases, 12 bases remained unmatched. Germline V gives CDR1 LGHNA, CDR2 YSLEER. CDR3 loop: CASSRGQGLTAGNTIYF. The CDR3 nucleotides are TGCGCCAGCAGCCGAGGACAGGGTTTAACTGCAGGAAACACCATATATTTT.

The chain couples TRBV18 to TRBJ2-7; tentative D call: TRBD1 (5 bases). The CDR3 is 16 residues long. Per the germline V gene, CDR1 is KGHSH and CDR2 is LQKENI. Trimming took off 2 bases at V and 3 bases at J, with 17 bases between the two ends. The CDR3 spells CASSPGRVINNYEQYF. The DNA of the CDR3 is TGTGCCAGCTCACCAGGCAGGGTGATTAATAACTACGAGCAGTACTTC.

The chain has TRBV4-3 and TRBJ1-1; no clear D gene. V was shortened by 1 base and J by 4 bases, with 10 bases between the two germline ends. The CDR3 length is 14 residues. Germline V gene lookup returns CDR1 LGHNA and CDR2 YSLEER. The CDR3 bases are TGCGCCAGCAGCCAAGGGGGTCAGAGCACTGAAGCTTTCTTT. Translated: CASSQGGQSTEAFF.

This clonotype was detected many times. This chain connects TRBV4-3 to TRBJ2-1, with 11 nucleotides matching TRBD2. The CDR3 sequence is 16 residues long. Germline loops: CDR1 LGHNA, CDR2 YSLEER. With V trimmed by 3 bases and J by 2 bases, 3 bases remained unmatched. The CDR3 here is CASSHGTSGTYNEQFF. The CDR3 DNA follows: TGCGCCAGCAGCCACGGGACTAGCGGAACCTACAATGAGCAGTTCTTC.

The chain uses TRBV28 and TRBJ1-1; D ambiguous. CDR1 is MDHEN, CDR2 SYDVKM, per germline. V dropped 2 bases and J dropped 9 bases, with 10 bases sitting between them. The length of the CDR3 is 12 residues. CDR3 DNA: TGTGCCAGCAGTTTAGCCGGGAGACAAGCTTTCTTT. It codes for CASSLAGRQAFF.

The chain combines TRBV5-6 with TRBJ2-5; D unclear. Germline CDR1 and CDR2: SGHDT and YYEEEE. This CDR3 contains 13 residues. Trimming removed 5 bases from V and 5 bases from J, with 13 bases in between. CDR3: CASRYRNDETQYF. CDR3 sequence (DNA): TGTGCCAGCAGATATAGGAACGATGAGACCCAGTACTTC.

This clonotype was detected ten times or more. This rearrangement joins TRBV12-3 or TRBV12-4 to TRBJ1-5; D not certain. V was shortened by 6 bases and J by 6 bases, with 9 bases between the two germline ends. The CDR3 is 12 residues long. In nucleotides, the CDR3 is TGTGCCAGCAGCTTGTGGGGTCAGCCCCAGCATTTT. As protein: CASSLWGQPQHF.

This clonotype was recorded many times. The rearrangement joins TRBV7-9 to TRBJ2-1; unclear D gene. Germline CDR1 is SEHNR and CDR2 is FQNEAQ (reference sequence). The length of the CDR3 is 16 residues. Trimming shortened V by 0 bases and J by 0 bases, and 9 bases separated the two germline ends. CDR3 in DNA: TGTGCCAGCAGCTTAGCGGGGTTGGGCTCCTACAATGAGCAGTTCTTC. Translated, it gives CASSLAGLGSYNEQFF.

This clonotype was seen many times. The chain joins TRBV4-3 to TRBJ2-1, with D unclear. Germline CDR1 is LGHNA and CDR2 is YSLEER. The CDR3 runs to 19 residues. Trimming pared 0 bases from V and 7 bases from J, leaving 25 bases between. CDR3 sequence: CASSQDMSGGQGMGNEQFF. DNA of the CDR3: TGCGCCAGCAGCCAAGATATGAGTGGTGGTCAAGGTATGGGAAATGAGCAGTTCTTC.

This chain connects TRBV4-3 to TRBJ2-7, with TRBD1 as a possible D gene (6 bases). Trimming stripped 2 bases from V and 2 bases from J, with 10 bases between. This CDR3 has 14 amino acids. Germline loops: CDR1 LGHNA, CDR2 YSLEER. The CDR3: CASSQQQGPYEQYF. For the CDR3, the DNA is TGCGCCAGCAGCCAACAACAGGGTCCCTACGAGCAGTACTTC.

The chain carries TRBV9 and TRBJ2-2, with 7 bases that match TRBD1. This CDR3 contains 18 residues. The junction had 10 bases not matched to a gene; V was cut back by 0 bases and J by 2 bases. Per germline, CDR1 SGDLS and CDR2 YYNGEE. The DNA of the CDR3 is TGTGCCAGCAGCGTAGGTGGGTGGGGGACAGATAACACCGGGGAGCTGTTTTTT. Translating gives CASSVGGWGTDNTGELFF.

This clonotype was seen at least ten times. V is TRBV7-2 and J is TRBJ2-3, with TRBD2 matching over 14 bases. The germline V gene has CDR1 SGHTA and CDR2 FQGNSA. The CDR3 is 19 amino acids. The ends lost 3 bases at V and 4 bases at J; junction bases unmatched: 12. The CDR3 nucleotides read TGTGCCAGCAGCTTTGCCGGACTAGCGGGGGGTCCTGAGTCAGATACGCAGTATTTT. Translation: CASSFAGLAGGPESDTQYF.

About this clonotype: A junction end diverges from the germline sequence, so it may reflect a read error. The CDR3: CASPRGPRWRF. In DNA, the CDR3 is TGTGCCAGCCCTAGGGGGCCGCGCTGGAGGTTT. The chain is built from TRBV12-3 or TRBV12-4 and TRBJ2-3; 7 bases match TRBD1. The CDR3 is 11 amino acids.

The V call is TRBV20-1, the J call TRBJ2-1, with D possibly being TRBD2 (5 bases). Germline CDR1 DFQATT, CDR2 SNEGSKA (reference sequence). V was cut by 1 base and J by 0 bases, with 10 bases left in between. The CDR3 loop spans 15 amino acids. The chain's CDR3 is CSARGGRDSYNEQFF. CDR3 DNA: TGCAGTGCTAGAGGCGGACGGGACTCCTACAATGAGCAGTTCTTC.